What follows describes a single T cell receptor beta chain. This entry comes from a study of blood T cell repertoires in COVID-19. On the study more broadly: Specimens from acute and convalescent COVID-19 originated in the United States, Italy and Spain. PBMCs, B-cell-depleted T cells, or T cells provided the cDNA or gDNA that made up the material.

The CDR3 is made up of 14 amino acids. The V end was cut by 7 bases, the J end by 4 bases, with 16 bases between. Germline values: CDR1 LNHDA, CDR2 SQIVND (reference sequence). Original data processing: The assay estimated nucleated cells by amplifying reference gene primers. Assay: immunoSEQ multiplex PCR; the TCRdb copy retains only in-frame clones and omits some. V, J and clone size derive from that table, while D and trimming were established from the DNA sequence. The sample carries about 300,000 clones, about 87% recorded once. This sequence originates from a woman aged 25-40 years who had recovered from COVID-19. Input material: peripheral blood. V and J are TRBV19 and TRBJ1-1, with a weak D call TRBD1 (6 bases). The CDR3 DNA reads TGTGCCAGTAAACCCACAACAGGGATCACTGAAGCTTTCTTT. Amino acids: CASKPTTGITEAFF.